This TCR beta chain was obtained from a study of blood T cells in healthy people across ages. Through a sample-barcoded 5' primer and a J-beta primer mix, a second PCR was run for roughly 6 to 12 cycles. TCRdb redid the calling of the 5' RACE reads with MiXCR, one entry per CDR3 protein. In the table there are roughly 730,000 distinct CDR3 sequences, approximately 60% of which are singletons. V was shortened by 6 bases and J by 2 bases, with 14 bases between the two germline ends. Looked up from germline, CDR1 is SGDLS and CDR2 is YYNGEE. The length of the CDR3 is 14 residues. This receptor was taken from a man between 35 and 55 years old in good health. The sequenced sample was blood. The chain is built from TRBV9 and TRBJ2-5; TRBD1 or TRBD2 may be the D gene (5 bases each). The CDR3 protein is CASNEGTVQETQYF. Here the CDR3 DNA reads TGTGCCAGCAACGAGGGGACGGTGCAAGAGACCCAGTACTTC.